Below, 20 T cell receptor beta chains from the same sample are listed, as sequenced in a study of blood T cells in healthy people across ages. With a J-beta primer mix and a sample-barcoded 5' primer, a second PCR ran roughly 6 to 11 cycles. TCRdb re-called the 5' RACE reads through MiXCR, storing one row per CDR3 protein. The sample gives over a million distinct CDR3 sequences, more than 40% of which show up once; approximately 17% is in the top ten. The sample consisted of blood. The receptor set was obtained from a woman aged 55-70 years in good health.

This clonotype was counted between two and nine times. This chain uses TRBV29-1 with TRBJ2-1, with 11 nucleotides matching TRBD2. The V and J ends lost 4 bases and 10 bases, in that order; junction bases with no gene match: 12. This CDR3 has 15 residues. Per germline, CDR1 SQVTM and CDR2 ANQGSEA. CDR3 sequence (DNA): TGCAGCGTTGGACTCCGGCTAGCGGGAGGAGGGGAGCAGTTCTTC. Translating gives CSVGLRLAGGGEQFF.

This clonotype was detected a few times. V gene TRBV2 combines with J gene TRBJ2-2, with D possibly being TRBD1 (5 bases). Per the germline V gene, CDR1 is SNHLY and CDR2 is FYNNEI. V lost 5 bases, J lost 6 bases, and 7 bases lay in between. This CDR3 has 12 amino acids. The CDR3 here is CASSSRAGELFF. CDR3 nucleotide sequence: TGTGCCAGCAGTTCCAGGGCCGGGGAGCTGTTTTTT.

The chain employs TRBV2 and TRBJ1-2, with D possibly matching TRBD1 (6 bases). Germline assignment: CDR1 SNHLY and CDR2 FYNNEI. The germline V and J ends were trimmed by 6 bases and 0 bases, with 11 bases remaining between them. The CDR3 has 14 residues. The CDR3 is CASRGDTTNYGYTF. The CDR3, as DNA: TGTGCCAGCAGGGGGGACACCACTAACTATGGCTACACCTTC.

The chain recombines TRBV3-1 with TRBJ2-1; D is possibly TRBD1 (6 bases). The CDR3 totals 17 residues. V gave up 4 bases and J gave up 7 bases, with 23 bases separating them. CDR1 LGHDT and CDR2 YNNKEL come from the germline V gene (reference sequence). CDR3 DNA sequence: TGTGCCAGCAGCCGGGTTCGGGATATAAGGGGGAGAAATGAGCAGTTCTTC. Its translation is CASSRVRDIRGRNEQFF.

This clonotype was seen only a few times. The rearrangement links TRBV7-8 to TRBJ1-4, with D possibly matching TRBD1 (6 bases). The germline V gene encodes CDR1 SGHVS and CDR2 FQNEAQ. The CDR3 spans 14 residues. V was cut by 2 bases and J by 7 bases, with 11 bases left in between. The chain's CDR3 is CASSLMRGGEKLFF. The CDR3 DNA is TGTGCCAGCAGCTTAATGAGGGGGGGTGAAAAACTGTTTTTT. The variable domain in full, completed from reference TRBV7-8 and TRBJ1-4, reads GAGVSQSPRYKVAKRGQDVALRCDPISGHVSLFWYQQALGQGPEFLTYFQNEAQLDKSGLPSDRFFAERPEGSVSTLKIQRTQQEDSAVYLCASSLMRGGEKLFFGSGTQLSVL.

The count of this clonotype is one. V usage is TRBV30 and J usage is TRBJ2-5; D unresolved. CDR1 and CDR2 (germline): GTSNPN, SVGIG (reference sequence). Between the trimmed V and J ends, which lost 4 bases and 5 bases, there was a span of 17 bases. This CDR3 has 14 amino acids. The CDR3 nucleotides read TGTGCCTGGAAGCAATGGACCGCCTGGGAGACCCAGTACTTC. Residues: CAWKQWTAWETQYF.

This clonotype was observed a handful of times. In nucleotides, the CDR3 is TGTGCCAGCAGCCCGAGACAGGAAAACTATGGCTACACCTTC. It yields the protein CASSPRQENYGYTF. V gene TRBV4-2 combines with J gene TRBJ1-2; tentative D call: TRBD1 (6 bases). This CDR3 is 14 amino acids long. The ends were cut back, 4 bases at V and 2 bases at J, with 11 bases in the middle. Germline CDR1 LGHNA, CDR2 YNFKEQ.

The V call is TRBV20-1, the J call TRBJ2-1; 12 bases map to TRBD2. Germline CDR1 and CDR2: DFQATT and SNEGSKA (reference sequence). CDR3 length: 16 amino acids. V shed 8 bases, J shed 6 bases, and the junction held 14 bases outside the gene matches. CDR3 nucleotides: TGCAGTACTCAAGTCCTAGCGGGAGGGGCCATCAATGAGCAGTTCTTC. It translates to CSTQVLAGGAINEQFF.

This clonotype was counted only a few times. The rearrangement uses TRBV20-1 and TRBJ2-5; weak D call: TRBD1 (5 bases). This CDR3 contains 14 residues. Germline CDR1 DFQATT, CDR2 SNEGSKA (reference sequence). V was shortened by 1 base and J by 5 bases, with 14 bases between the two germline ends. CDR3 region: CSARALARVETQYF. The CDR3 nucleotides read TGCAGTGCTAGAGCCCTCGCCAGGGTGGAGACCCAGTACTTC.

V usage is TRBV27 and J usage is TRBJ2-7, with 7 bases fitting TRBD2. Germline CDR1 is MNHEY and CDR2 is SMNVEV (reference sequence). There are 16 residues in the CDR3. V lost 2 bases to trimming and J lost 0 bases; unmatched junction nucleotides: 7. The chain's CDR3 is CASSLSAGDLSYEQYF. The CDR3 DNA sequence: TGTGCCAGCAGTTTAAGTGCGGGGGACCTCTCCTACGAGCAGTACTTC.

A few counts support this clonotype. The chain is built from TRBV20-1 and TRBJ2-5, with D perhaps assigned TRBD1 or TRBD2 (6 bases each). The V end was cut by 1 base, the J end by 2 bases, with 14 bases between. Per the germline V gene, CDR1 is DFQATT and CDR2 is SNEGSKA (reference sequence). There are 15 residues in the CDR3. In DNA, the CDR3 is TGCAGTGCTAGAGCCTCGGGGGCAGTACAAGAGACCCAGTACTTC. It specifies CSARASGAVQETQYF.

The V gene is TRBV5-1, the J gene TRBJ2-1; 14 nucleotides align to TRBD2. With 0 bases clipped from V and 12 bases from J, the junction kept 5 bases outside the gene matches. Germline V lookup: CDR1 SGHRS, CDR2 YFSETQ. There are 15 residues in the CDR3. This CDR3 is CASSLAGTSGRRQFF. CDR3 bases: TGCGCCAGCAGCTTGGCCGGGACTAGCGGGAGAAGGCAGTTCTTC. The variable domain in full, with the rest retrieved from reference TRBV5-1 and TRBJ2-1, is KAGVTQTPRYLIKTRGQQVTLSCSPISGHRSVSWYQQTPGQGLQFLFEYFSETQRNKGNFPGRFSGRQFSNSRSEMNVSTLELGDSALYLCASSLAGTSGRRQFFGPGTRLTVL.

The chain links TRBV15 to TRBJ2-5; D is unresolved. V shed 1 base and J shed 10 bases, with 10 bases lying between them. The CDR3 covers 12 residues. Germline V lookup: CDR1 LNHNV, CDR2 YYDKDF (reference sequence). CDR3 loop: CATSRAQGDQYF. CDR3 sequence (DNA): TGTGCCACCAGCAGAGCCCAAGGTGACCAGTACTTC.

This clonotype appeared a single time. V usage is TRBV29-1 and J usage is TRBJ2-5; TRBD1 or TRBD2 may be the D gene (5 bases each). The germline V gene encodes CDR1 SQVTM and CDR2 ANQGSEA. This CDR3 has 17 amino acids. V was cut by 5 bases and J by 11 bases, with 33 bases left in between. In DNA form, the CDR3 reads TGCAGCGTTCTTTCTACCGCCCGACCGGGGCGGTCTGGTGAGCAGTACTTC. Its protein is CSVLSTARPGRSGEQYF.

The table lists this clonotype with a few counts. The DNA of the CDR3 is TGTGCCAGCAGGGGAACTGCCGGGACATTCGACGAGCAGTACTTC. This translates into CASRGTAGTFDEQYF. This chain connects TRBV12-3 or TRBV12-4 to TRBJ2-7, with a weak D call TRBD1 (6 bases). CDR3 length equals 15 residues. Trimming shortened V by 6 bases and J by 5 bases, and 20 bases separated the two germline ends.

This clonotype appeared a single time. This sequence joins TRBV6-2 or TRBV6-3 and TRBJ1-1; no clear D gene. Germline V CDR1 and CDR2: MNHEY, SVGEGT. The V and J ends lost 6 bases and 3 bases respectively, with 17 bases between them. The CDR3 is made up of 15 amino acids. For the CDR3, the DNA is TGTGCCAGCAGAGACCCGACTGGCTTGGACACTGAAGCTTTCTTT. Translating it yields CASRDPTGLDTEAFF.

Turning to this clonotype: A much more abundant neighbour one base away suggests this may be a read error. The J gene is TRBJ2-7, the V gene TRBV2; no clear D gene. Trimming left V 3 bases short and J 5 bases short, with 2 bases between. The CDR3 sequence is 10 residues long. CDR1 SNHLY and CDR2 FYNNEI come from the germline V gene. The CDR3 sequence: CASSDDEQYF. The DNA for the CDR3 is TGTGCCAGCAGTGACGACGAGCAGTACTTC. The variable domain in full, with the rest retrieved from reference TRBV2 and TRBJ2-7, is EPEVTQTPSHQVTQMGQEVILRCVPISNHLYFYWYRQILGQKVEFLVSFYNNEISEKSEIFDDQFSVERPDGSNFTLKIRSTKLEDSAMYFCASSDDEQYFGPGTRLTVT.

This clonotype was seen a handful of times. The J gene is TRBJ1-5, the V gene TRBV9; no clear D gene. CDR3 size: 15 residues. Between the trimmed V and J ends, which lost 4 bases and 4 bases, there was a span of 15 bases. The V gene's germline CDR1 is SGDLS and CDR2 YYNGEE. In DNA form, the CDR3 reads TGTGCCAGCAGCACGACGGACGGACCAAATCAGCCCCAGCATTTT. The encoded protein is CASSTTDGPNQPQHF.

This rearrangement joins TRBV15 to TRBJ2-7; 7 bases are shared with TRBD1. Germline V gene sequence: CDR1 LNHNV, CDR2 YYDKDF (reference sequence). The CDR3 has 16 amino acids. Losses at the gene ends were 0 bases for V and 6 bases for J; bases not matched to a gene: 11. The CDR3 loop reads CATSRDRETGPREQYF. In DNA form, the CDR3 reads TGTGCCACCAGCAGAGATAGGGAGACAGGGCCTCGCGAGCAGTACTTC.

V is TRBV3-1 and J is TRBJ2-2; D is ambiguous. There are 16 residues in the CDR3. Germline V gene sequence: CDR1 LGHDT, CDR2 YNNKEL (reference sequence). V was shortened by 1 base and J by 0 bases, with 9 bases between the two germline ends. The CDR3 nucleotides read TGTGCCAGCAGCCAAGTGGAGCGATCGAACACCGGGGAGCTGTTTTTT. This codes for CASSQVERSNTGELFF.